Presented here are 2 T cell receptor beta chains from one specimen sequenced in a study of blood T cell repertoires in COVID-19. The assay was immunoSEQ multiplex PCR, and TCRdb's table has in-frame clones only and misses some. The sample includes approximately 98,000 clones, approximately 80% of them seen just once. The sample taken for sequencing was peripheral blood. These receptors all stem from a man between 60 and 70 years old with acute or convalescent COVID-19.

The chain carries TRBV29-1 and TRBJ2-1; TRBD1 matches at 7 bases. CDR1 and CDR2 from the germline V gene are SQVTM and ANQGSEA. The CDR3 length is 14 residues. V dropped 7 bases and J dropped 3; count of bases not matched to a gene: 9. In nucleotides, the CDR3 is TGCAGCGGGGCCGACAGGGTGGACTACAATGAGCAGTTCTTC. This translates into CSGADRVDYNEQFF.

The CDR3 region has the DNA TGTGCCAGCAGCCTAAGGGAGGGGGGCTATGGCTACACCTTC. As protein: CASSLREGGYGYTF. This chain links TRBV7-8 with TRBJ1-2; possible D gene TRBD1, 6 bases. V lost 5 bases, J lost 4 bases, and 14 bases lay in between. The germline CDR1 and CDR2 sequences are SGHVS and FQNEAQ. This CDR3 is built from 14 residues.